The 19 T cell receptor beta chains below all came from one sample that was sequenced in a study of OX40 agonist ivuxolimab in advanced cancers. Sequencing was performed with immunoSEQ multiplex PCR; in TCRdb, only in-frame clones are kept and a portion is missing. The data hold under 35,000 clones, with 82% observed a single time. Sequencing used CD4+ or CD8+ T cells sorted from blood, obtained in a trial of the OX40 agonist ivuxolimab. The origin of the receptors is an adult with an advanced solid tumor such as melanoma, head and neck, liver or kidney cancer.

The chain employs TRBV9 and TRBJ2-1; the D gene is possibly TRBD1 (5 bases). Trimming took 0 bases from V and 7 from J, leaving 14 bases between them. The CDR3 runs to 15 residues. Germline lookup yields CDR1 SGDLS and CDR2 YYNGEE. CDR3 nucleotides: TGTGCCAGCAGCGTAGACTCCCAGGGTTGGAATGAGCAGTTCTTC. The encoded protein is CASSVDSQGWNEQFF. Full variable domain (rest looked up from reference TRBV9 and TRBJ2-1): DSGVTQTPKHLITATGQRVTLRCSPRSGDLSVYWYQQSLDQGLQFLIQYYNGEERAKGNILERFSAQQFPDLHSELNLSSLELGDSALYFCASSVDSQGWNEQFFGPGTRLTVL.

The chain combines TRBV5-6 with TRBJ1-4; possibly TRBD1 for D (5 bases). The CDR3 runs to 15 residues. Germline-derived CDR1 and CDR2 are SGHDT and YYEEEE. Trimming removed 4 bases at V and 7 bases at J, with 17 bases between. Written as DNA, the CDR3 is TGTGCCAGCAGCCAAACATCCCCCAGGGTTGAAAAACTGTTTTTT. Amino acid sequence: CASSQTSPRVEKLFF. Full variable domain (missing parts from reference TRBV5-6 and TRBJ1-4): DAGVTQSPTHLIKTRGQQVTLRCSPKSGHDTVSWYQQALGQGPQFIFQYYEEEERQRGNFPDRFSGHQFPNYSSELNVNALLLGDSALYLCASSQTSPRVEKLFFGSGTQLSVL.

The CDR3 protein is CASRRTGQGYTF. CDR3 nucleotides: TGTGCCAGCAGGCGGACAGGGCAAGGCTACACCTTC. The chain carries TRBV6-5 and TRBJ1-2; 8 bases match TRBD1. Germline CDR1 and CDR2: MNHEY and SVGAGI. The CDR3 is made up of 12 amino acids. The junction had 5 bases not matched to a gene; V was cut back by 6 bases and J by 8 bases.

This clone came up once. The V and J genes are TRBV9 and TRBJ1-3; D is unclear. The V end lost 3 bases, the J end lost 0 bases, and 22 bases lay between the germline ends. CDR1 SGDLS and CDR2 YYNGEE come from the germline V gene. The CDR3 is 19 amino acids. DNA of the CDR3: TGTGCCAGCAGCGCACACCACACGACAACTTCAGGCTCTGGAAACACCATATATTTT. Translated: CASSAHHTTTSGSGNTIYF.

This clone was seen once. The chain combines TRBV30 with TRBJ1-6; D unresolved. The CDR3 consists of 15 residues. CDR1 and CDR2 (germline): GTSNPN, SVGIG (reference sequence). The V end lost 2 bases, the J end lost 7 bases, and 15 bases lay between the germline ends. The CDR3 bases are TGTGCCTGGAGTCGAGACCCGTTATACAATTCACCCCTCCACTTT. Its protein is CAWSRDPLYNSPLHF.

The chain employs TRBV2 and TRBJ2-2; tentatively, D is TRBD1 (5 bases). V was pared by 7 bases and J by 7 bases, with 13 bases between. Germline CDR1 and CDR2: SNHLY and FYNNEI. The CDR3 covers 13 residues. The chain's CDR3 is CASTGHGDGELFF. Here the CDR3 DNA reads TGTGCCAGCACCGGACATGGGGACGGGGAGCTGTTTTTT. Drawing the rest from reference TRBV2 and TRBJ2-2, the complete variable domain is EPEVTQTPSHQVTQMGQEVILRCVPISNHLYFYWYRQILGQKVEFLVSFYNNEISEKSEIFDDQFSVERPDGSNFTLKIRSTKLEDSAMYFCASTGHGDGELFFGEGSRLTVL.

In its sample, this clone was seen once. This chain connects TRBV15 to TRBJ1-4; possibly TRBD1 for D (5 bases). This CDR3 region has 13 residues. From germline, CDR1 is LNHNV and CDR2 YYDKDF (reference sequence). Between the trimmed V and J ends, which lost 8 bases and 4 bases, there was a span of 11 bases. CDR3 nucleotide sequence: TGTGCCACCCTAACGGGGCGTAATGAAAAACTGTTTTTT. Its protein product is CATLTGRNEKLFF. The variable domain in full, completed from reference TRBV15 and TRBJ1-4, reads DAMVIQNPRYQVTQFGKPVTLSCSQTLNHNVMYWYQQKSSQAPKLLFHYYDKDFNNEADTPDNFQSRRPNTSFCFLDIRSPGLGDTAMYLCATLTGRNEKLFFGSGTQLSVL.

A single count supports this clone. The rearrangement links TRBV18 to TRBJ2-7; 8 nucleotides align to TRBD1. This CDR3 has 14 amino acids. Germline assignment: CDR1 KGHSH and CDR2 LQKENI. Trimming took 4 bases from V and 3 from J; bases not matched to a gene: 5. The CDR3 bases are TGTGCCAGCTCACAGGAGACAGGGGACTACGAGCAGTACTTC. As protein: CASSQETGDYEQYF.

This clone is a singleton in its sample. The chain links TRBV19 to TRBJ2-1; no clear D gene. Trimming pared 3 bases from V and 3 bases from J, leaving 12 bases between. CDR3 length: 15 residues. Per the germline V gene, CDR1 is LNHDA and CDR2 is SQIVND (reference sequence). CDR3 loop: CASSMVGQIYNEQFF. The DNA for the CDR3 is TGTGCCAGTAGTATGGTCGGCCAAATCTACAATGAGCAGTTCTTC.

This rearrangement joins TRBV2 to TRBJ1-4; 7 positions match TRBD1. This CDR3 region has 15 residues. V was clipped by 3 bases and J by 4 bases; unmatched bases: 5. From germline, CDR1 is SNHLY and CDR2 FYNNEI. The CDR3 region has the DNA TGTGCCAGCAGTGACGACAGGGTTCTTAATGAAAAACTGTTTTTT. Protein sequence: CASSDDRVLNEKLFF.

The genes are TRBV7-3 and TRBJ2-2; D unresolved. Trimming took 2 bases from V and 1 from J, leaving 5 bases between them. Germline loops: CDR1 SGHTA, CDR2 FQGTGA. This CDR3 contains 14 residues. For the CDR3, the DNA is TGTGCCAGCAGCTTACTAGGGAACACCGGGGAGCTGTTTTTT. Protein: CASSLLGNTGELFF.

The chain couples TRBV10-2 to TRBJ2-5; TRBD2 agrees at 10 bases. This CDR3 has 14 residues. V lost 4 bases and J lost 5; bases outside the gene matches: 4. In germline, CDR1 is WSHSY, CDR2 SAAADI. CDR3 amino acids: CASSGLAGEETQYF. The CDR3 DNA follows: TGCGCCAGCAGTGGGCTAGCGGGAGAGGAGACCCAGTACTTC.

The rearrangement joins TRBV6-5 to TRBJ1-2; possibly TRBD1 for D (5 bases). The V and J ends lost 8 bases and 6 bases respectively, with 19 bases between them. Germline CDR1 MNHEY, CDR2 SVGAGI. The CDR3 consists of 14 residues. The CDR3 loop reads CASWGRGAKHGYTF. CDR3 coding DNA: TGTGCCAGCTGGGGTAGGGGCGCAAAGCATGGCTACACCTTC.

The CDR3: CASNVVGEANEKLFF. As DNA, the CDR3 is TGTGCCAGCAACGTGGTGGGGGAGGCTAATGAAAAACTGTTTTTT. The V and J genes are TRBV28 and TRBJ1-4, with D maybe TRBD1 (5 bases). This CDR3 region has 15 residues. With 7 bases removed from V and 3 bases from J, the gap between germline ends came to 15 bases. In germline, CDR1 is MDHEN, CDR2 SYDVKM.

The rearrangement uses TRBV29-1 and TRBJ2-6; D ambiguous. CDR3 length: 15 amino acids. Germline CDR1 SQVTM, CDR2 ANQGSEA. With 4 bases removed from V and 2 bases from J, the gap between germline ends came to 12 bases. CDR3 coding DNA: TGCAGCGTTGCGAGTACTCAGCCTGGGGCCAACGTCCTGACTTTC. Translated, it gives CSVASTQPGANVLTF. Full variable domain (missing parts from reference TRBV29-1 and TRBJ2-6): SAVISQKPSRDICQRGTSLTIQCQVDSQVTMMFWYRQQPGQSLTLIATANQGSEATYESGFVIDKFPISRPNLTFSTLTVSNMSPEDSSIYLCSVASTQPGANVLTFGAGSRLTVL.

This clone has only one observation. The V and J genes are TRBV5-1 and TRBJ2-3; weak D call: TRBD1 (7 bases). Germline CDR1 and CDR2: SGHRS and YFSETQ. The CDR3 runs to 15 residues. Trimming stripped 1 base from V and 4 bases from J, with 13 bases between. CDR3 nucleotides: TGCGCCAGCAGCTTGTGGGCAGGGGGGCCAGATACGCAGTATTTT. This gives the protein CASSLWAGGPDTQYF.

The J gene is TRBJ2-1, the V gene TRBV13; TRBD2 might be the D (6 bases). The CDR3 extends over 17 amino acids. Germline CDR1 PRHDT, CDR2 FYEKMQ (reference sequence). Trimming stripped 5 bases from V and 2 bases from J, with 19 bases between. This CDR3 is CASSPGGLETTYNEQFF. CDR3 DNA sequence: TGTGCCAGCAGCCCCGGGGGTCTAGAGACAACCTACAATGAGCAGTTCTTC.

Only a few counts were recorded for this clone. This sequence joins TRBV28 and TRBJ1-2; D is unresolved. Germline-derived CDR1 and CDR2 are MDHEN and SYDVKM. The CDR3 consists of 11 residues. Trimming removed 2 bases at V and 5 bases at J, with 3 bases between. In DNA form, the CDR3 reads TGTGCCAGCAGTTTACGGTATGGCTACACCTTC. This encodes CASSLRYGYTF.

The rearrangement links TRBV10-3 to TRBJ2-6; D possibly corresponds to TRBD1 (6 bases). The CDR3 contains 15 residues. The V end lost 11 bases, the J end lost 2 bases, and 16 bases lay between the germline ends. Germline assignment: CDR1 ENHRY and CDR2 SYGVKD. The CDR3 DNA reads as TGTGCCCCTATTTCAGGGGTCGCTGGGGCCAACGTCCTGACTTTC. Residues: CAPISGVAGANVLTF.